Shown below are 10 T cell receptor beta chains from a single sample sequenced in a study of T cells in localized non-small cell lung cancer. Clones were sequenced by immunoSEQ multiplex PCR, and TCRdb holds only the in-frame ones, with some missing. The profile shows fewer than 90,000 clones, approximately 84% of them singletons. Material: peripheral blood, obtained before any cancer treatment. These receptors were obtained from a man between 40 and 69 years old with stage I lung adenocarcinoma.

The chain links TRBV14 to TRBJ2-1; perhaps D is TRBD1 or TRBD2 (5 bases each). Between the trimmed V and J ends, which lost 8 bases and 10 bases, there was a span of 21 bases. The CDR3 totals 14 residues. Germline V CDR1 and CDR2: SGHDN, FVKESK. CDR3 nucleotide sequence: TGTGCCAGCGGGCCGGGACCTGGCATAAAGGAGCAGTTCTTC. Protein product: CASGPGPGIKEQFF.

The V call is TRBV7-3, the J call TRBJ2-3; 13 bases line up with TRBD2. Trimming removed 5 bases from V and 6 bases from J; junction bases left unmatched: 17. Per the germline V gene, CDR1 is SGHTA and CDR2 is FQGTGA. This CDR3 region has 19 residues. CDR3 sequence reads: CASSPHRTSGGFIPDTQYF. The DNA of the CDR3 is TGTGCCAGCAGCCCCCATCGGACTAGCGGGGGATTCATACCGGATACGCAGTATTTT.

The chain uses TRBV19 and TRBJ1-1, with 7 bases identical to TRBD1. This CDR3 has 14 residues. Germline V gives CDR1 LNHDA, CDR2 SQIVND (reference sequence). Trimming cost V 6 bases and J 1 base; bases outside gene matches: 5. DNA for the CDR3: TGTGCCAGTAGATTGGACAGGCCGAACACTGAAGCTTTCTTT. It codes for CASRLDRPNTEAFF.

The gene calls are TRBV28 and TRBJ1-4, with no clear D. The V end lost 5 bases, the J end lost 5 bases, and 15 bases lay between the germline ends. CDR1 is MDHEN, CDR2 SYDVKM, per germline. CDR3 length equals 15 residues. CDR3 protein: CASSRRSGFNEKLFF. The CDR3 DNA sequence: TGTGCCAGCAGTCGTCGGTCAGGATTCAATGAAAAACTGTTTTTT.

The chain links TRBV2 to TRBJ2-7; D not resolved. The V end lost 7 bases, the J end lost 0 bases, and 7 bases lay between the germline ends. CDR1 SNHLY and CDR2 FYNNEI come from the germline V gene. The CDR3 has 12 residues. The CDR3 loop reads CASTGDSYEQYF. Written as DNA, the CDR3 is TGTGCCAGCACCGGAGACTCCTACGAGCAGTACTTC.

CDR3 protein: CASSLNSGTAQFF. The CDR3 DNA is TGTGCCAGCAGCTTAAATAGCGGGACTGCTCAGTTCTTC. The chain carries TRBV7-3 and TRBJ2-1; 8 positions agree with TRBD2. The CDR3 totals 13 residues. Losses at the gene ends were 1 base for V and 13 bases for J; bases not matched to a gene: 6. Per the germline V gene, CDR1 is SGHTA and CDR2 is FQGTGA.

The V gene is TRBV10-2, the J gene TRBJ2-7, with 7 bases fitting TRBD1. Germline V lookup: CDR1 WSHSY, CDR2 SAAADI. This CDR3 contains 13 residues. V gave up 7 bases and J gave up 4 bases; unmatched junction bases: 7. The CDR3 here is CASIRDSPYEQYF. DNA for the CDR3: TGCGCCAGCATTCGGGACAGCCCTTACGAGCAGTACTTC.

The rearrangement uses TRBV2 and TRBJ2-3; tentative D call: TRBD2 (6 bases). The V and J ends lost 2 bases and 4 bases respectively, with 16 bases between them. The CDR3 has 16 residues. Germline V CDR1 and CDR2: SNHLY, FYNNEI. CDR3 nucleotide sequence: TGTGCCAGCAGTGAATTGACCCCTAGCGCGGCAGATACGCAGTATTTT. Amino acid sequence: CASSELTPSAADTQYF.

This chain links TRBV5-1 with TRBJ2-3, with 7 bases lining up with TRBD2. V lost 0 bases, J lost 7 bases, and 2 bases stayed unmatched. CDR1 and CDR2 (germline): SGHRS, YFSETQ. CDR3 length: 13 residues. The CDR3 spells CASSLVGGNTQYF. The CDR3 nucleotides read TGCGCCAGCAGCTTGGTGGGGGGGAATACGCAGTATTTT.

This clone was counted only a few times. The chain is built from TRBV5-6 and TRBJ2-3; 7 bases match TRBD2. The CDR3 spans 16 residues. Losses at the gene ends were 0 bases for V and 1 base for J; bases not matched to a gene: 5. CDR1 is SGHDT and CDR2 is YYEEEE in the germline V gene. The CDR3 here is CASSLVREDGTDTQYF. DNA of the CDR3: TGTGCCAGCAGCTTGGTTCGGGAGGACGGCACAGATACGCAGTATTTT. Full variable domain (rest looked up from reference TRBV5-6 and TRBJ2-3): DAGVTQSPTHLIKTRGQQVTLRCSPKSGHDTVSWYQQALGQGPQFIFQYYEEEERQRGNFPDRFSGHQFPNYSSELNVNALLLGDSALYLCASSLVREDGTDTQYFGPGTRLTVL.